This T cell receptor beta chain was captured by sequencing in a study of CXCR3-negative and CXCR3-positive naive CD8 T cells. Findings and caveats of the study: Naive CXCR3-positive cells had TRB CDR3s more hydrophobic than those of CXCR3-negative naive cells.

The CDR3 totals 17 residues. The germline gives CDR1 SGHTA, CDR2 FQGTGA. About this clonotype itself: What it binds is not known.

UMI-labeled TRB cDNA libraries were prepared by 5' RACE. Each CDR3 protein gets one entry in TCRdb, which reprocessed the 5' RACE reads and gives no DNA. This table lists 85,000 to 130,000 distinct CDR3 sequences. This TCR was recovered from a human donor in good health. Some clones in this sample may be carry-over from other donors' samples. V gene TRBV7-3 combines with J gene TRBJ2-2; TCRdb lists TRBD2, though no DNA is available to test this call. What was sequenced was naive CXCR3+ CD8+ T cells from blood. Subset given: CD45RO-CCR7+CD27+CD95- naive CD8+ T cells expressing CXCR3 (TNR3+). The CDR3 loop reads CASRPEEGGPTTGELFF. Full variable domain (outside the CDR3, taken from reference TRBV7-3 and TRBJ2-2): GAGVSQTPSNKVTEKGKYVELRCDPISGHTALYWYRQSLGQGPEFLIYFQGTGAADDSGLPNDRFFAVRPEGSVSTLKIQRTERGDSAVYLCASRPEEGGPTTGELFFGEGSRLTVL.